The rows below give T cell receptor beta chains drawn from one sample of a study of early stage breast cancer tumors. This table comes from immunoSEQ multiplex PCR, and its TCRdb copy is limited to in-frame clones, with some not included. This table holds tens of thousands of clones, approximately 84% found once. Sequencing was carried out using blood. These receptors were collected from a person in their fifties or sixties with breast cancer. Both conserved end residues are part of each CDR3. A D gene is named only where the DNA matches it firmly. Size values are once, few and many counts, or a class for expanded clones, and some rows have none.

abundance: once
v_gene: TRBV5-6
j_gene: TRBJ2-1
d_gene: TRBD2
CDR3aa: CASSLDVTGLAGGNNEQFF
CDR3nt: TGTGCCAGCAGCTTGGATGTTACGGGACTAGCGGGGGGAAACAATGAGCAGTTCTTC

abundance: -
v_gene: TRBV7-7
j_gene: TRBJ2-3
d_gene: TRBD1
CDR3aa: CASSFGQGTDTQYF
CDR3nt: TGTGCCAGCAGCTTCGGACAGGGCACAGATACGCAGTATTTT

abundance: -
v_gene: TRBV9
j_gene: TRBJ1-2
d_gene: -
CDR3aa: CASRGKTNYGYTF
CDR3nt: TGTGCCAGCAGGGGTAAGACGAACTATGGCTACACCTTC

abundance: -
v_gene: TRBV27
j_gene: TRBJ2-1
d_gene: TRBD2
CDR3aa: CASSLKSGLAVSHVNEQFF
CDR3nt: TGTGCCAGCAGTTTAAAATCGGGACTAGCGGTTAGTCACGTCAATGAGCAGTTCTTC

abundance: -
v_gene: TRBV28
j_gene: TRBJ1-5
d_gene: TRBD1
CDR3aa: CASSLTGRNRQPQHF
CDR3nt: TGTGCCAGCAGTTTGACAGGGCGAAACAGACAGCCCCAGCATTTT

abundance: -
v_gene: TRBV5-1
j_gene: TRBJ2-1
d_gene: -
CDR3aa: CASSRTGPSSYNEQFF
CDR3nt: TGCGCCAGCAGCCGAACCGGGCCCAGCTCCTACAATGAGCAGTTCTTC

abundance: -
v_gene: TRBV18
j_gene: TRBJ2-6
d_gene: -
CDR3aa: CASSPFVGSGANVLTF
CDR3nt: TGTGCCAGCTCACCGTTTGTAGGGTCTGGGGCCAACGTCCTGACTTTC

abundance: -
v_gene: TRBV28
j_gene: TRBJ2-1
d_gene: TRBD2
CDR3aa: CASGTIAGDSYNEQFF
CDR3nt: TGTGCCAGCGGGACAATAGCGGGGGACTCCTACAATGAGCAGTTCTTC

abundance: few
v_gene: TRBV9
j_gene: TRBJ2-3
d_gene: TRBD2
CDR3aa: CASSVGLAESSEAQYF
CDR3nt: TGTGCCAGCAGCGTAGGACTAGCCGAAAGTTCGGAAGCGCAGTATTTT

abundance: -
v_gene: TRBV5-4
j_gene: TRBJ1-1
d_gene: -
CDR3aa: CASSDRRNTEAFF
CDR3nt: TGTGCCAGCAGCGACAGAAGGAACACTGAAGCTTTCTTT

abundance: -
v_gene: TRBV25-1
j_gene: TRBJ2-7
d_gene: -
CDR3aa: CASSVGGLVSEQYF
CDR3nt: TGTGCCAGCAGTGTTGGCGGGTTGGTCAGCGAGCAGTACTTC

abundance: -
v_gene: TRBV18
j_gene: TRBJ2-7
d_gene: TRBD2
CDR3aa: CASSQGAGALYEQYF
CDR3nt: TGTGCCAGCTCACAGGGCGCGGGAGCCCTCTACGAGCAGTACTTC

abundance: -
v_gene: TRBV6-5
j_gene: TRBJ2-1
d_gene: -
CDR3aa: CASSYSSSPYNEQFF
CDR3nt: TGTGCCAGCAGTTACTCGTCTAGCCCTTACAATGAGCAGTTCTTC

abundance: -
v_gene: TRBV4-2
j_gene: TRBJ2-7
d_gene: TRBD2
CDR3aa: CASSQDALAGAPSYEQYF
CDR3nt: TGTGCCAGCAGCCAAGATGCGCTAGCGGGGGCCCCCTCCTACGAGCAGTACTTC

abundance: -
v_gene: TRBV27
j_gene: TRBJ1-2
d_gene: TRBD1
CDR3aa: CASRKPGGGYGYTF
CDR3nt: TGTGCCAGCAGAAAACCAGGGGGCGGCTATGGCTACACCTTC

abundance: -
v_gene: TRBV7-2
j_gene: TRBJ1-1
d_gene: -
CDR3aa: CASRPAGGGNTEAFF
CDR3nt: TGTGCCAGCAGGCCTGCCGGGGGAGGGAACACTGAAGCTTTCTTT

abundance: -
v_gene: TRBV7-9
j_gene: TRBJ1-4
d_gene: -
CDR3aa: CASSPGAGASNEKLFF
CDR3nt: TGTGCCAGCAGCCCTGGGGCGGGGGCGAGTAATGAAAAACTGTTTTTT

abundance: -
v_gene: TRBV27
j_gene: TRBJ1-1
d_gene: -
CDR3aa: CASSRQWNTEAFF
CDR3nt: TGTGCCAGCTCGCGGCAGTGGAACACTGAAGCTTTCTTT

abundance: -
v_gene: TRBV7-3
j_gene: TRBJ2-7
d_gene: -
CDR3aa: CASSRQGLGDEQYF
CDR3nt: TGTGCCAGCAGTCGTCAGGGGCTAGGGGACGAGCAGTACTTC

abundance: -
v_gene: TRBV7-2
j_gene: TRBJ2-5
d_gene: TRBD1
CDR3aa: CASSFGTEETQYF
CDR3nt: TGTGCCAGCAGCTTCGGGACAGAAGAGACCCAGTACTTC

abundance: -
v_gene: TRBV20-1
j_gene: TRBJ1-2
d_gene: TRBD1
CDR3aa: CSVKGAGGYTF
CDR3nt: TGCAGCGTAAAGGGGGCGGGTGGCTACACCTTC

abundance: -
v_gene: TRBV11-1
j_gene: TRBJ2-7
d_gene: TRBD2
CDR3aa: CASSFQGGTSINEQYF
CDR3nt: TGTGCCAGCAGCTTTCAAGGTGGGACTAGTATCAACGAGCAGTACTTC

abundance: -
v_gene: TRBV7-2
j_gene: TRBJ2-1
d_gene: -
CDR3aa: CASSLQNEQFF
CDR3nt: TGTGCCAGCAGCTTACAGAATGAGCAGTTCTTC

abundance: -
v_gene: TRBV7-9
j_gene: TRBJ1-1
d_gene: -
CDR3aa: CASSFNMNTEAFF
CDR3nt: TGTGCCAGCAGCTTTAACATGAACACTGAAGCTTTCTTT

abundance: -
v_gene: TRBV12-5
j_gene: TRBJ2-3
d_gene: -
CDR3aa: CASGLVEEGTDTQYF
CDR3nt: TGTGCTAGTGGTTTGGTCGAAGAGGGTACAGATACGCAGTATTTT

abundance: -
v_gene: TRBV4-1
j_gene: TRBJ2-7
d_gene: TRBD2
CDR3aa: CASSQGRLGLAGDEQYF
CDR3nt: TGCGCCAGCAGCCAAGGACGTCTGGGACTAGCGGGGGATGAGCAGTACTTC

abundance: few
v_gene: TRBV9
j_gene: TRBJ1-2
d_gene: -
CDR3aa: CASSVATGNYGYTF
CDR3nt: TGTGCCAGCAGCGTAGCTACAGGGAACTATGGCTACACCTTC

abundance: -
v_gene: TRBV7-7
j_gene: TRBJ2-3
d_gene: -
CDR3aa: CASSLESTDTQYF
CDR3nt: TGTGCCAGCAGCTTAGAGAGCACAGATACGCAGTATTTT

abundance: -
v_gene: TRBV6-1
j_gene: TRBJ1-4
d_gene: -
CDR3aa: CASSDGSRAGEKLFF
CDR3nt: TGTGCCAGCAGTGATGGTTCGAGGGCAGGGGAAAAACTGTTTTTT

abundance: -
v_gene: TRBV4-3
j_gene: TRBJ1-4
d_gene: -
CDR3aa: CASSQVSRAATNEKLFF
CDR3nt: TGCGCCAGCAGCCAAGTTTCCCGGGCGGCAACTAATGAAAAACTGTTTTTT

abundance: few
v_gene: TRBV6-4
j_gene: TRBJ1-1
d_gene: TRBD1
CDR3aa: CASRPGQEDTEAFF
CDR3nt: TGTGCCAGCAGGCCGGGACAGGAGGACACTGAAGCTTTCTTT

abundance: -
v_gene: TRBV30
j_gene: TRBJ2-1
d_gene: -
CDR3aa: CAWNPRTHSNEQFF
CDR3nt: TGTGCCTGGAATCCCCGGACTCATTCTAATGAGCAGTTCTTC

abundance: -
v_gene: TRBV9
j_gene: TRBJ1-3
d_gene: TRBD1
CDR3aa: CASSAHGTGSGNTIYF
CDR3nt: TGTGCCAGCAGCGCCCACGGGACAGGCTCTGGAAACACCATATATTTT

abundance: -
v_gene: TRBV28
j_gene: TRBJ1-6
d_gene: -
CDR3aa: CASSDTGYRSPLHF
CDR3nt: TGTGCCAGCAGTGATACAGGGTATCGGTCACCCCTCCACTTT

abundance: -
v_gene: TRBV15
j_gene: TRBJ1-5
d_gene: TRBD1
CDR3aa: CATSKNRDRGQPQHF
CDR3nt: TGTGCCACCAGCAAAAACCGGGACAGGGGACAGCCCCAGCATTTT

abundance: -
v_gene: TRBV5-4
j_gene: TRBJ1-2
d_gene: -
CDR3aa: CASSLGPGDNYGYTF
CDR3nt: TGTGCCAGCAGCTTGGGGCCAGGGGATAACTATGGCTACACCTTC

abundance: -
v_gene: TRBV20-1
j_gene: TRBJ2-2
d_gene: -
CDR3aa: CSATDAGELFF
CDR3nt: TGCAGTGCTACTGATGCCGGGGAGCTGTTTTTT

abundance: -
v_gene: TRBV5-1
j_gene: TRBJ1-6
d_gene: -
CDR3aa: CASIPDIGVNSPLHF
CDR3nt: TGCGCCAGCATCCCGGACATTGGGGTTAATTCACCCCTCCACTTT

abundance: few
v_gene: TRBV5-1
j_gene: TRBJ2-7
d_gene: -
CDR3aa: CASRKNGVYEQYF
CDR3nt: TGCGCCAGCAGGAAAAATGGAGTCTACGAGCAGTACTTC

abundance: once
v_gene: TRBV9
j_gene: TRBJ2-3
d_gene: -
CDR3aa: CASSVGDRSTDTQYF
CDR3nt: TGTGCCAGCAGCGTAGGAGACAGAAGCACAGATACGCAGTATTTT

abundance: -
v_gene: TRBV18
j_gene: TRBJ2-3
d_gene: TRBD2
CDR3aa: CASSPKTSGYTDTQYF
CDR3nt: TGTGCCAGCTCACCAAAGACTAGCGGCTACACAGATACGCAGTATTTT

abundance: -
v_gene: TRBV20-1
j_gene: TRBJ2-1
d_gene: -
CDR3aa: CSAADYNEQFF
CDR3nt: TGCAGTGCGGCCGACTACAATGAGCAGTTCTTC

abundance: once
v_gene: TRBV6-1
j_gene: TRBJ2-7
d_gene: TRBD1
CDR3aa: CASSEAAGGSYEQYF
CDR3nt: TGTGCCAGCAGTGAAGCGGCAGGGGGCTCCTACGAGCAGTACTTC

abundance: -
v_gene: TRBV21-1
j_gene: TRBJ2-7
d_gene: -
CDR3aa: CASSKSPGGEQYF
CDR3nt: TGTGCCAGCAGCAAAAGTCCGGGGGGCGAGCAGTACTTC

abundance: -
v_gene: TRBV13
j_gene: TRBJ2-1
d_gene: TRBD1
CDR3aa: CASSSLHEGANEQFF
CDR3nt: TGTGCCAGCAGCTCCCTTCACGAGGGGGCTAATGAGCAGTTCTTC

abundance: -
v_gene: TRBV6-6
j_gene: TRBJ2-2
d_gene: TRBD1
CDR3aa: CASSTNRGRRAGELFF
CDR3nt: TGTGCCAGCAGTACTAACAGGGGGCGAAGGGCCGGGGAGCTGTTTTTT

abundance: -
v_gene: TRBV28
j_gene: TRBJ2-7
d_gene: -
CDR3aa: CASSSPAAHYEQYF
CDR3nt: TGTGCCAGCAGTTCCCCAGCGGCCCACTACGAGCAGTACTTC

abundance: -
v_gene: TRBV4-1
j_gene: TRBJ2-2
d_gene: TRBD2
CDR3aa: CASSQVIAGGWTGELFF
CDR3nt: TGCGCCAGCAGCCAAGTTATAGCGGGAGGTTGGACCGGGGAGCTGTTTTTT

abundance: -
v_gene: TRBV15
j_gene: TRBJ1-2
d_gene: -
CDR3aa: CATSRDGGYYGYTF
CDR3nt: TGTGCCACCAGCAGAGATGGGGGGTACTATGGCTACACCTTC

abundance: -
v_gene: TRBV19
j_gene: TRBJ1-2
d_gene: TRBD1
CDR3aa: CASSIGTGAIGYTF
CDR3nt: TGTGCCAGTAGTATAGGGACAGGGGCAATTGGCTACACCTTC

abundance: -
v_gene: TRBV7-9
j_gene: TRBJ2-7
d_gene: -
CDR3aa: CASSSVTGASYEQYF
CDR3nt: TGTGCCAGCAGCTCTGTTACAGGAGCCTCCTACGAGCAGTACTTC

abundance: -
v_gene: TRBV28
j_gene: TRBJ1-2
d_gene: -
CDR3aa: CASSADTYGYTF
CDR3nt: TGTGCCAGCAGTGCGGATACTTATGGCTACACCTTC

abundance: -
v_gene: TRBV7-8
j_gene: TRBJ1-5
d_gene: -
CDR3aa: CASSLTRDTLNQPQHF
CDR3nt: TGTGCCAGCAGCCTTACTCGGGACACCCTAAATCAGCCCCAGCATTTT

abundance: -
v_gene: TRBV10-3
j_gene: TRBJ2-6
d_gene: -
CDR3aa: CAISESTTGANVLTF
CDR3nt: TGTGCCATCAGTGAGTCCACTACCGGGGCCAACGTCCTGACTTTC

abundance: -
v_gene: TRBV27
j_gene: TRBJ1-4
d_gene: -
CDR3aa: CASSAGYREKLFF
CDR3nt: TGTGCCAGCAGTGCGGGGTATAGGGAAAAACTGTTTTTT

abundance: -
v_gene: TRBV7-9
j_gene: TRBJ2-1
d_gene: -
CDR3aa: CASSLSGEQFF
CDR3nt: TGTGCCAGCAGCTTATCTGGCGAGCAGTTCTTC

abundance: -
v_gene: TRBV7-2
j_gene: TRBJ1-4
d_gene: -
CDR3aa: CASSLGGFGEKLFF
CDR3nt: TGTGCCAGCAGCTTAGGAGGGTTCGGGGAAAAACTGTTTTTT

abundance: -
v_gene: TRBV2
j_gene: TRBJ2-5
d_gene: TRBD1
CDR3aa: CASSGQGARETQYF
CDR3nt: TGTGCCAGCAGCGGACAGGGGGCGAGGGAGACCCAGTACTTC